These 8 T cell receptor beta chains were all obtained from the same sample, sequenced in a study of blood T cell repertoires in COVID-19. Profiling relied on immunoSEQ multiplex PCR, and the TCRdb table lists in-frame clones only, not all of them. Of about 150,000 clones in the sample, roughly 80% are singletons; the top ten hold about 9%. The sequenced sample consisted of peripheral blood. The receptors come from a man aged 45-65 years with active or convalescent COVID-19.

The rearrangement joins TRBV27 to TRBJ1-5; D unclear. The V gene's germline CDR1 is MNHEY and CDR2 SMNVEV (reference sequence). There are 16 residues in the CDR3. The V gene lost 10 bases and the J gene lost 0 bases, with 19 bases spanning the gap. CDR3 bases: TGTGCCACCACGACACAATCCGACAATAGCAATCAGCCCCAGCATTTT. It translates to CATTTQSDNSNQPQHF.

The J gene is TRBJ2-7, the V gene TRBV27, with D possibly matching TRBD2 (6 bases). CDR1 is MNHEY and CDR2 is SMNVEV in the germline V gene (reference sequence). This CDR3 region has 15 residues. Trimming took 0 bases from V and 2 from J, leaving 11 bases between them. DNA for the CDR3: TGTGCCAGCAGTTTATCTGTCGGGGAGGCCTACGAGCAGTACTTC. Its translation: CASSLSVGEAYEQYF.

The chain combines TRBV9 with TRBJ2-7; TRBD1 matches 8 bases. Per the germline V gene, CDR1 is SGDLS and CDR2 is YYNGEE. This CDR3 contains 15 residues. Trimming at V came to 0 bases and at J to 7 bases, leaving 9 bases not matched to a gene. CDR3 sequence: CASSVDQGAPGEQYF. DNA for the CDR3: TGTGCCAGCAGCGTAGATCAGGGGGCGCCGGGGGAGCAGTACTTC.

The chain couples TRBV19 to TRBJ1-2, with 7 bases aligning to TRBD1. From germline, CDR1 is LNHDA and CDR2 SQIVND (reference sequence). V lost 6 bases, J lost 0 bases, and 13 bases stayed unmatched. This CDR3 is built from 17 residues. CDR3 protein: CASSRGGLTPPNYGYTF. The CDR3 bases are TGTGCCAGTAGCAGAGGGGGCCTAACCCCCCCTAACTATGGCTACACCTTC.

This chain uses TRBV28 with TRBJ1-2; 11 bases are shared with TRBD1. CDR3 size: 15 residues. J was trimmed by 4 bases and V by 2 bases; bases with no gene match: 3. CDR1 and CDR2 (germline): MDHEN, SYDVKM. The CDR3 loop reads CASSLVGQGAYGYTF. For the CDR3, the DNA is TGTGCCAGCAGTTTAGTAGGACAGGGGGCCTATGGCTACACCTTC.

This sequence joins TRBV27 and TRBJ1-1, with D hard to call. The CDR3 has 14 residues. The V end was cut by 2 bases, the J end by 0 bases, with 7 bases between. The V gene's germline CDR1 is MNHEY and CDR2 SMNVEV (reference sequence). The CDR3 loop reads CASSLRLMNTEAFF. The DNA for the CDR3 is TGTGCCAGCAGTTTACGACTGATGAACACTGAAGCTTTCTTT.

The rearrangement uses TRBV3-1 (or the pseudogene TRBV3-2) and TRBJ2-7; a possible D gene is TRBD2 (6 bases). The CDR3 sequence is 14 residues long. CDR1 and CDR2 from the germline V gene are LGHDT and YNNKEL (reference sequence). V was cut by 0 bases and J by 4 bases, with 10 bases left in between. DNA of the CDR3: TGTGCCAGCAGCCAAGAGCGGGGCATTTACGAGCAGTACTTC. It specifies CASSQERGIYEQYF.

J is TRBJ1-1 and V is TRBV24-1; maybe TRBD1 (5 bases). The length of the CDR3 is 15 residues. Between the trimmed V and J ends, which lost 9 bases and 1 base, there was a span of 17 bases. The germline V gene encodes CDR1 KGHDR and CDR2 SFDVKD. The chain's CDR3 is CATRPGTSPNTEAFF. The CDR3 bases are TGTGCCACCCGTCCCGGGACTTCCCCGAACACTGAAGCTTTCTTT.